Listed here are 10 T cell receptor beta chains from one sample, sequenced in a study of identical twins. TCRdb reprocessed the 5' RACE reads with MiXCR, giving one entry per CDR3 protein. The repertoire includes some 240,000 distinct CDR3 sequences, roughly a tenth of them detected once, and about 9% sits in the top ten. The material sequenced was memory T cells sorted from blood. The receptors were sampled from a middle-aged man in good health.

J is TRBJ2-3 and V is TRBV12-3 or TRBV12-4; TRBD2 aligns across 12 bases. The CDR3 is 14 amino acids. Trimming at V came to 6 bases and at J to 8 bases, leaving 6 bases not matched to a gene. The CDR3 DNA follows: TGTGCCAGCAGGATGACTAGCGGGAGTGGTACGCAGTATTTT. Its protein product is CASRMTSGSGTQYF.

This clonotype has a count of ten or more. This chain uses TRBV25-1 with TRBJ2-5; 7 nucleotides agree with TRBD1. The V and J ends lost 3 bases and 4 bases, in that order; junction bases with no gene match: 8. The CDR3 is 15 amino acids. CDR1 and CDR2 (germline): MGHDK, SYGVNS. In DNA, the CDR3 is TGTGCCAGCAGTGATTCACGACAGGGCTCAGAGACCCAGTACTTC. It yields the protein CASSDSRQGSETQYF.

The chain combines TRBV20-1 with TRBJ2-3; maybe TRBD1 (5 bases). Germline lookup yields CDR1 DFQATT and CDR2 SNEGSKA (reference sequence). V was shortened by 6 bases and J by 0 bases, with 16 bases between the two germline ends. The CDR3 is 15 residues long. CDR3 bases: TGCAGTGCCAGGGAACTCGCCACTAGCACAGATACGCAGTATTTT. Its translation is CSARELATSTDTQYF.

This chain links TRBV27 with TRBJ2-2, with D possibly TRBD2 on 6 matching bases. In germline, CDR1 is MNHEY, CDR2 SMNVEV (reference sequence). CDR3 length equals 13 residues. Deletions cut 5 bases from V and 8 bases from J, with 12 bases between. CDR3 in amino acids: CASSPWEVGELFF. The CDR3 nucleotides read TGTGCCAGCAGTCCCTGGGAGGTGGGGGAGCTGTTTTTT.

The chain links TRBV5-5 to TRBJ1-5; D gene uncertain. Germline assignment: CDR1 SGHKS and CDR2 YYEKEE (reference sequence). V lost 4 bases to trimming and J lost 3 bases, with 8 bases between them. CDR3 size: 13 residues. Written as DNA, the CDR3 is TGTGCCAGCAGCCGGTCCCCCAATCAGCCCCAGCATTTT. This encodes CASSRSPNQPQHF.

J is TRBJ1-1 and V is TRBV5-1; D not certain. Germline lookup yields CDR1 SGHRS and CDR2 YFSETQ. The V and J ends lost 1 base and 2 bases respectively, with 3 bases between them. The CDR3 runs 12 residues. The CDR3 reads CASSLSNTEAFF. The CDR3 DNA reads TGCGCCAGCAGCTTGAGTAACACTGAAGCTTTCTTT.

The sample holds a few counts of this clonotype. The CDR3 protein is CASSLGPLGITDTQYF. In DNA, the CDR3 is TGTGCCAGCAGTTTAGGGCCCCTGGGGATCACAGATACGCAGTATTTT. The V gene is TRBV12-3 or TRBV12-4, the J gene TRBJ2-3; D remains ambiguous. There are 16 residues in the CDR3. The V end was cut by 1 base, the J end by 2 bases, with 13 bases between.

This clonotype was detected ten times or more. The V gene is TRBV10-3, the J gene TRBJ2-2; tentatively, D is TRBD2 (6 bases). There are 16 residues in the CDR3. Per the germline V gene, CDR1 is ENHRY and CDR2 is SYGVKD. V lost 0 bases and J lost 0, with 8 bases in between. The CDR3 sequence: CAISESTSSNTGELFF. CDR3 bases: TGTGCCATCAGTGAGTCAACTAGCTCGAACACCGGGGAGCTGTTTTTT.

This chain joins TRBV12-3 or TRBV12-4 and TRBJ2-3; TRBD2 matches 12 bases. Trimming at V came to 7 bases and at J to 2 bases, leaving 7 bases not matched to a gene. CDR3 length: 16 residues. CDR3 DNA sequence: TGTGCCAGCACCCGGAGGACTAGCGGGACCACAGATACGCAGTATTTT. It is translated as CASTRRTSGTTDTQYF.

The genes are TRBV4-3 and TRBJ2-1; 7 bases align to TRBD1. The CDR3 contains 15 residues. The ends lost 3 bases at V and 4 bases at J; junction bases unmatched: 6. Germline CDR1 reads LGHNA; CDR2 reads YSLEER. Written as DNA, the CDR3 is TGCGCCAGCAGCCAGGAGAGACAGGGATACAATGAGCAGTTCTTC. It translates to CASSQERQGYNEQFF.